These 17 T cell receptor beta chains share one sample of origin, sequenced in a study of control samples from healthy donors and cancer patients. Using immunoSEQ multiplex PCR, the repertoire was profiled, and TCRdb retains in-frame clones only, with some absent. The data contain 100,000 to 150,000 clones, approximately 92% of them singletons. The specimen was PBMCs. These receptors were collected from a man older than 75 with head and neck cancer.

The V gene is TRBV27, the J gene TRBJ2-1, with a weak D call TRBD1 (6 bases). This CDR3 comprises 16 residues. CDR1 and CDR2 (germline): MNHEY, SMNVEV (reference sequence). The germline V and J ends were trimmed by 4 bases and 2 bases, with 15 bases remaining between them. The CDR3 DNA is TGTGCCAGCAGTTCAGACAGGTTATTACCCTACAATGAGCAGTTCTTC. Amino acid sequence: CASSSDRLLPYNEQFF.

V gene TRBV6-5 combines with J gene TRBJ2-1; possibly TRBD2 for D (5 bases). Trimming left V 1 base short and J 7 bases short, with 14 bases between. CDR3 length: 15 residues. Germline CDR1 is MNHEY and CDR2 is SVGAGI. The CDR3 loop is CASSYYWEPGNEQFF. The CDR3 nucleotides read TGTGCCAGCAGTTACTATTGGGAGCCTGGGAATGAGCAGTTCTTC.

The rearrangement uses TRBV9 and TRBJ2-1; possible D gene TRBD2, 5 bases. Germline CDR1 and CDR2: SGDLS and YYNGEE. V lost 0 bases, J lost 7 bases, and 17 bases lay in between. This CDR3 is built from 16 residues. Here the CDR3 reads CASSVAGSDLVNEQFF. The CDR3 DNA is TGTGCCAGCAGCGTAGCGGGATCCGATCTGGTGAATGAGCAGTTCTTC.

The CDR3 sequence is CASSLGQGGDTQYF. CDR3 nucleotides: TGTGCCAGCAGTTTGGGGCAGGGAGGAGATACGCAGTATTTT. The rearrangement uses TRBV27 and TRBJ2-3, with TRBD2 as a possible D gene (6 bases). The length of the CDR3 is 14 residues. V was cut by 3 bases and J by 5 bases, with 12 bases left in between. The V gene's germline CDR1 is MNHEY and CDR2 SMNVEV (reference sequence).

This clone was seen a single time. No conserved phenylalanine or tryptophan ends this CDR3, so it is likely a read error. It is unclear where the CDR3 begins or ends on the DNA, so no DNA is shown, and the CDR3 is as TCRdb lists it. CDR3 amino acids: CASSLASGNQRL. This chain uses TRBV7-9 with TRBJ1-2. The CDR3 sequence runs 12 residues, both termini included. Germline V gene sequence: CDR1 SEHNR, CDR2 FQNEAQ (reference sequence).

The rearrangement joins TRBV30 to TRBJ2-5; D gene unclear. V was shortened by 0 bases and J by 1 base, with 6 bases between the two germline ends. CDR1 is GTSNPN, CDR2 SVGIG, per germline (reference sequence). CDR3 length: 13 residues. DNA for the CDR3: TGTGCCTGGAGTGTACTACTCCAAGAGACCCAGTACTTC. Translated, it gives CAWSVLLQETQYF.

CDR3 bases: TGCGCCAGCAGCCCCGGGGACCAAGAGACCCAGTACTTC. This gives the protein CASSPGDQETQYF. The rearrangement uses TRBV5-1 and TRBJ2-5; a possible D gene is TRBD2 (5 bases). V was cut by 4 bases and J by 0 bases, with 7 bases left in between. This CDR3 is built from 13 residues. Germline V gene sequence: CDR1 SGHRS, CDR2 YFSETQ.

This chain's CDR3 is CASSRRTSGRAQETQYF. CDR3 in DNA: TGTGCCAGCAGCCGGAGGACTAGCGGGAGGGCCCAAGAGACCCAGTACTTC. The rearrangement uses TRBV3-1 (or the pseudogene TRBV3-2) and TRBJ2-5, with 15 bases lining up with TRBD2. The CDR3 sequence is 17 residues long. V lost 4 bases and J lost 1; bases outside the gene matches: 4. Germline CDR1 LGHDT, CDR2 YNNKEL (reference sequence).

This chain links TRBV4-2 with TRBJ2-1; the D is unclear. This CDR3 has 18 residues. V gave up 2 bases and J gave up 0 bases, with 17 bases separating them. Germline loops: CDR1 LGHNA, CDR2 YNFKEQ. CDR3 protein: CASSQLLSLKSSYNEQFF. The CDR3 region has the DNA TGTGCCAGCAGCCAACTTCTATCCCTCAAAAGCTCCTACAATGAGCAGTTCTTC.

CDR3 region: CAIRGDREGENQPQHF. The DNA for the CDR3 is TGTGCCATCAGGGGAGACAGGGAAGGGGAGAATCAGCCCCAGCATTTT. The rearrangement joins TRBV10-3 to TRBJ1-5, with 7 positions matching TRBD1. Germline CDR1 ENHRY, CDR2 SYGVKD. After removal of 6 bases from V and 4 bases from J, the junction contained 12 bases not matched to a gene. The CDR3 has 16 amino acids.

This clone was seen once. The J gene is TRBJ1-1, the V gene TRBV5-1; D is unclear. The ends were cut back, 0 bases at V and 10 bases at J, with 13 bases in the middle. CDR3 size: 13 residues. The germline V gene has CDR1 SGHRS and CDR2 YFSETQ. The CDR3 loop is CASSLAGETGAFF. CDR3 nucleotides: TGCGCCAGCAGCTTGGCCGGAGAGACGGGAGCTTTCTTT.

This chain links TRBV29-1 with TRBJ1-2, with D maybe TRBD1 (5 bases). CDR1 is SQVTM, CDR2 ANQGSEA, per germline. Trimming cost V 0 bases and J 0 bases, with 8 bases left between them. CDR3 length equals 14 residues. Here the CDR3 reads CSVEDQQANYGYTF. The CDR3 bases are TGCAGCGTTGAAGACCAACAGGCTAACTATGGCTACACCTTC.

This clone appeared a single time. The rearrangement uses TRBV11-2 and TRBJ2-7; no firm D call. CDR3 length: 13 residues. Germline V gene lookup returns CDR1 SGHAT and CDR2 FQNNGV. Trimming left V 4 bases short and J 6 bases short, with 13 bases between. CDR3 residues: CASSSTGSGEQYF. Here the CDR3 DNA reads TGTGCCAGCAGCTCCACCGGGTCAGGCGAGCAGTACTTC.

The gene calls are TRBV4-1 and TRBJ2-7; D might be TRBD1 (6 bases). CDR1 MGHRA and CDR2 YSYEKL come from the germline V gene. CDR3 length equals 14 residues. Trimming took 4 bases from V and 0 from J, leaving 10 bases between them. This chain's CDR3 is CASSPRQDSYEQYF. In DNA, the CDR3 is TGCGCCAGCAGCCCGAGACAGGACTCCTACGAGCAGTACTTC.

The chain carries TRBV30 and TRBJ2-7, with no clear D. Trimming took off 0 bases at V and 6 bases at J, with 18 bases between the two ends. The CDR3 is 15 amino acids. The V gene's germline CDR1 is GTSNPN and CDR2 SVGIG (reference sequence). Here the CDR3 reads CAWSVQRASVGEQYF. The CDR3 region has the DNA TGTGCCTGGAGTGTACAGAGAGCCTCGGTCGGCGAGCAGTACTTC.

The chain employs TRBV5-5 and TRBJ1-2; D possibly corresponds to TRBD1 (5 bases). The V gene lost 4 bases and the J gene lost 2 bases, with 15 bases spanning the gap. This CDR3 is 15 amino acids long. Germline V gene data show CDR1 as SGHKS and CDR2 as YYEKEE (reference sequence). This chain's CDR3 is CASSPSLTENYGYTF. CDR3 DNA sequence: TGTGCCAGCAGCCCCTCCTTGACAGAGAACTATGGCTACACCTTC.

J is TRBJ1-5 and V is TRBV19; D gene unclear. Per the germline V gene, CDR1 is LNHDA and CDR2 is SQIVND (reference sequence). Deletions cut 5 bases from V and 12 bases from J, with 14 bases between. The CDR3 has 12 residues. In DNA form, the CDR3 reads TGTGCCAGTAGTCCACGAGGCGCCGTCCAGCATTTT. It specifies CASSPRGAVQHF.